These T cell receptor beta chains were read from a single sample in a study of cytomegalovirus exposure and HLA in healthy donors. Here immunoSEQ multiplex PCR was the method, and the copy in TCRdb shows in-frame clones only, minus some. The data show 65,000 to 80,000 clones, almost 80% seen once. Sequencing was carried out using PBMCs. These receptors were collected from a woman aged 40 to 50 in good health and CMV-seropositive. Both conserved end residues are part of each CDR3. A D gene is named only where the DNA matches it firmly. Not every row has a clone size; where given, it reads once, few, many or a size class.

DNA: TGCGCCAGCAGCCAGATCTCGACCGGGACAGGGGATACGCAGTATTTT; CDR3: CASSQISTGTGDTQYF; size: few; J: TRBJ2-3; D: TRBD1; V: TRBV5-1; length: 16
DNA: TGCGCCAGCAGCCTAAGACCGGCGGCGGGTGTTGAGACCCAGTACTTC; CDR3: CASSLRPAAGVETQYF; size: .; J: TRBJ2-5; D: .; V: TRBV5-1; length: 16
DNA: TGTGCCATCAGTGAGTCGAACAGTGAAGCTTTCTTT; CDR3: CAISESNSEAFF; size: .; J: TRBJ1-1; D: .; V: TRBV10-3; length: 12
DNA: TGTGCCAGCAGTTTATTAGGGACATTCTATGGCTACACCTTC; CDR3: CASSLLGTFYGYTF; size: .; J: TRBJ1-2; D: .; V: TRBV28; length: 14
DNA: TGTGCCACCCGGTCAGGGGTTGGGGGTCAGCCCCAGCATTTT; CDR3: CATRSGVGGQPQHF; size: few; J: TRBJ1-5; D: .; V: TRBV28; length: 14
DNA: TGTGCCTGGAGTACTGGGTTGGCTGCTAGGCCCCAGCATTTT; CDR3: CAWSTGLAARPQHF; size: .; J: TRBJ1-5; D: .; V: TRBV30; length: 14
DNA: TGTGCCAGCAGCTGGGGACAGGCGTGGGGAGAAGCTTTCTTT; CDR3: CASSWGQAWGEAFF; size: .; J: TRBJ1-1; D: TRBD1; V: TRBV5-4; length: 14
DNA: TGTGCCAGCAGTGAAGCAGCCGGGATCTACTATGGCTACACCTTC; CDR3: CASSEAAGIYYGYTF; size: once; J: TRBJ1-2; D: .; V: TRBV2; length: 15
DNA: TGTGCCAGCAGCGTAATCAGGGTTGGGAGCAATCAGCCCCAGCATTTT; CDR3: CASSVIRVGSNQPQHF; size: .; J: TRBJ1-5; D: .; V: TRBV9; length: 16
DNA: TGTGCCAGTAGAGACAGGGACCGCTCAGGGCTAAACTATGGCTACACCTTC; CDR3: CASRDRDRSGLNYGYTF; size: .; J: TRBJ1-2; D: TRBD1; V: TRBV19; length: 17
DNA: TGTGCCAGCAGCTACGACAGGCTCGAGACCCAGTACTTC; CDR3: CASSYDRLETQYF; size: once; J: TRBJ2-5; D: .; V: TRBV7-2; length: 13
DNA: TGTGCCAGCAGCTTAGGAAAGGGGCAGATCCACGAGCAGTACTTC; CDR3: CASSLGKGQIHEQYF; size: .; J: TRBJ2-7; D: .; V: TRBV7-3; length: 15
DNA: TGTGCCTGGAGTGTACGGGGAACGGAAGGCTACACCTTC; CDR3: CAWSVRGTEGYTF; size: .; J: TRBJ1-2; D: .; V: TRBV30; length: 13
DNA: TGTGCCAGCAGCCAGGACACGGGCGGCTACGAGCAGTACTTC; CDR3: CASSQDTGGYEQYF; size: .; J: TRBJ2-7; D: .; V: TRBV2; length: 14
DNA: TGTGCCAGCAGCTTTAACTCTGGGGCCAACGTCCTGACTTTC; CDR3: CASSFNSGANVLTF; size: .; J: TRBJ2-6; D: .; V: TRBV5-6; length: 14
DNA: TGTGCCAGCAGCTTAAGGTCGGGGACAGGGGGGAACAGGACGCAGTATTTT; CDR3: CASSLRSGTGGNRTQYF; size: .; J: TRBJ2-3; D: TRBD1; V: TRBV7-8; length: 17